The 26 T cell receptor beta chains below come from one sample, sequenced in a study of CD8 T cells in Susac syndrome. Random hexamers served to reverse transcribe roughly 0.45 to 1 ug RNA. TCRdb reprocessed the immunoSEQ multiplex PCR reads with MiXCR, giving one entry per CDR3 protein. Of about 50,000 distinct CDR3 sequences in the sample, 90% to 95% were seen once. The specimen was CD8+ T cells from PBMCs. The receptors come from a human donor with multiple sclerosis.

This clonotype was counted once. The rearrangement uses TRBV4-3 and TRBJ2-2; D remains unclear. Germline V CDR1 and CDR2: LGHNA, YSLEER. The CDR3 runs 18 residues. V dropped 2 bases and J dropped 3 bases, with 19 bases sitting between them. DNA of the CDR3: TGCGCCAGCAGCCAACCCTCGGTTGATAAGTGGTACACCGGGGAGCTGTTTTTT. Translated, it gives CASSQPSVDKWYTGELFF.

As concerns this clonotype: The germline gene is not matched at one end of the junction; a read error may be the cause. The chain has TRBV29-1 and TRBJ2-3; 10 bases map to TRBD1. The CDR3 has 14 residues. Germline V gives CDR1 SQVTM, CDR2 ANQGSEA. CDR3 bases: TGCAGCGTAGAAGGACAGGGGGAGGGGGATACGCAGTATTTT. This gives the protein CSVEGQGEGDTQYF.

This chain joins TRBV7-3 and TRBJ2-5; the match to TRBD2 covers 7 bases. This CDR3 has 17 amino acids. Unmatched junction bases numbered 10, after V lost 2 bases and J lost 1 base. CDR1 and CDR2 from the germline V gene are SGHTA and FQGTGA. The CDR3 coding sequence is TGTGCCAGCAGCTTACGGGGGAGCGGGGATGTCCAAGAGACCCAGTACTTC. Residues: CASSLRGSGDVQETQYF.

This clonotype was seen a single time. The CDR3 nucleotides are TGTGCCTGGAGTGTTTACGAGACGGCTAATGAAAAACTGTTTTTT. This gives the protein CAWSVYETANEKLFF. The chain carries TRBV30 and TRBJ1-4; D remains ambiguous. This CDR3 spans 15 amino acids. Germline CDR1 and CDR2: GTSNPN and SVGIG (reference sequence). The V gene lost 0 bases and the J gene lost 3 bases, with 11 bases spanning the gap. Based on the CDR3 plus reference TRBV30 and TRBJ1-4, the full variable domain is SQTIHQWPATLVQPVGSPLSLECTVEGTSNPNLYWYRQAAGRGLQLLFYSVGIGQISSEVPQNLSASRPQDRQFILSSKKLLLSDSGFYLCAWSVYETANEKLFFGSGTQLSVL.

This chain connects TRBV12-3 or TRBV12-4 to TRBJ1-1, with D hard to call. Trimming left V 1 base short and J 3 bases short, with 21 bases between. The CDR3 extends over 18 amino acids. The chain's CDR3 is CASSLVKEILDRDTEAFF. The CDR3 region has the DNA TGTGCCAGCAGTTTAGTAAAGGAAATTCTCGATAGGGACACTGAAGCTTTCTTT.

This chain's CDR3 is CASRDGGSPLHF. CDR3 DNA: TGTGCCAGCAGGGACGGGGGTTCACCCCTCCACTTT. The chain uses TRBV12-3 or TRBV12-4 and TRBJ1-6, with a weak D call TRBD1 (5 bases). The CDR3 runs to 12 residues. The ends were cut back, 6 bases at V and 9 bases at J, with 9 bases in the middle.

The rearrangement joins TRBV2 to TRBJ1-2; 9 nucleotides match TRBD1. This CDR3 region has 14 residues. V lost 6 bases, J lost 8 bases, and 10 bases stayed unmatched. Germline V lookup: CDR1 SNHLY, CDR2 FYNNEI. CDR3: CASSTGGVLDGYTF. CDR3 nucleotide sequence: TGTGCCAGCAGCACAGGGGGCGTATTAGACGGCTACACCTTC.

The rearrangement uses TRBV20-1 and TRBJ1-1; 8 bases fit TRBD1. The junction had 6 bases not matched to a gene; V was cut back by 0 bases and J by 3 bases. The CDR3 has 15 amino acids. Germline CDR1 DFQATT, CDR2 SNEGSKA (reference sequence). This chain's CDR3 is CSARDPTGDYTEAFF. DNA of the CDR3: TGCAGTGCTAGAGATCCGACAGGGGATTACACTGAAGCTTTCTTT.

This clonotype has a single count. The V call is TRBV30, the J call TRBJ1-6, with D possibly TRBD1 on 6 matching bases. The CDR3 has 13 residues. V gave up 3 bases and J gave up 9 bases, with 12 bases separating them. Germline CDR1 GTSNPN, CDR2 SVGIG (reference sequence). DNA of the CDR3: TGTGCCTGGAGCGGACAGAACAGTTCACCCCTCCACTTT. Amino acid sequence: CAWSGQNSSPLHF.

The rearrangement links TRBV7-9 to TRBJ1-1; D gene unclear. V lost 1 base, J lost 4 bases, and 7 bases lay in between. The CDR3 is 13 residues long. The germline V gene encodes CDR1 SEHNR and CDR2 FQNEAQ (reference sequence). Here the CDR3 DNA reads TGTGCCAGCAGCTTAGGTGCCCGCACTGAAGCTTTCTTT. This gives the protein CASSLGARTEAFF.

V usage is TRBV29-1 and J usage is TRBJ2-3, with D possibly called TRBD1 or TRBD2 (6 bases each). V was trimmed by 2 bases and J by 4 bases, leaving 16 bases between them. Germline CDR1 and CDR2: SQVTM and ANQGSEA. The CDR3 length is 15 residues. The DNA of the CDR3 is TGCAGCGTTGAAAGGGGGGACAATCGGGCAGATACGCAGTATTTT. Translated, it gives CSVERGDNRADTQYF.

The rearrangement uses TRBV13 and TRBJ2-2; D could derive from TRBD1 or TRBD2 (5 bases each). Trimming stripped 4 bases from V and 2 bases from J, with 11 bases between. The CDR3 runs 15 residues. The V gene's germline CDR1 is PRHDT and CDR2 FYEKMQ (reference sequence). CDR3 DNA sequence: TGTGCCAGCAGCTCCAGGGACCCTAACACCGGGGAGCTGTTTTTT. Protein product: CASSSRDPNTGELFF.

The chain carries TRBV13 and TRBJ2-5; 7 bases match TRBD2. V lost 0 bases and J lost 5; bases outside the gene matches: 6. The CDR3 is made up of 15 amino acids. CDR1 is PRHDT, CDR2 FYEKMQ, per germline (reference sequence). CDR3 coding DNA: TGTGCCAGCAGCTTAGGCCGGGGGGACGGGGAGACCCAGTACTTC. Translating it yields CASSLGRGDGETQYF.

The chain uses TRBV27 and TRBJ2-2; perhaps TRBD2 as D (6 bases). V gave up 3 bases and J gave up 7 bases, with 6 bases separating them. The length of the CDR3 is 12 residues. Germline V gives CDR1 MNHEY, CDR2 SMNVEV (reference sequence). CDR3 residues: CASSLGGGELFF. For the CDR3, the DNA is TGTGCCAGCAGTTTGGGGGGCGGGGAGCTGTTTTTT.

This chain joins TRBV10-2 and TRBJ1-3; 8 nucleotides line up with TRBD1. The CDR3 is 15 residues long. V lost 6 bases, J lost 0 bases, and 4 bases stayed unmatched. Per the germline V gene, CDR1 is WSHSY and CDR2 is SAAADI. The CDR3 DNA reads TGCGCCAGCAGGACAGGGGCCGCCTCTGGAAACACCATATATTTT. This sequence encodes CASRTGAASGNTIYF.

This rearrangement joins TRBV19 to TRBJ2-7; 11 nucleotides line up with TRBD1. CDR3 length: 16 residues. V lost 4 bases, J lost 5 bases, and 10 bases stayed unmatched. The V gene's germline CDR1 is LNHDA and CDR2 SQIVND (reference sequence). In nucleotides, the CDR3 is TGTGCCAGTAGTAACCCGGACAGGGGGCTAACCGACGAGCAGTACTTC. Translated, it gives CASSNPDRGLTDEQYF.

The gene calls are TRBV3-1 and TRBJ1-3; no definite D call. The CDR3 contains 13 residues. CDR1 is LGHDT, CDR2 YNNKEL, per germline (reference sequence). V lost 4 bases, J lost 0 bases, and 4 bases lay in between. The CDR3 loop is CASSPSSGNTIYF. In nucleotides, the CDR3 is TGTGCCAGCAGCCCCTCCTCTGGAAACACCATATATTTT. The full variable domain, completed using reference TRBV3-1 and TRBJ1-3, is DTAVSQTPKYLVTQMGNDKSIKCEQNLGHDTMYWYKQDSKKFLKIMFSYNNKELIINETVPNRFSPKSPDKAHLNLHINSLELGDSAVYFCASSPSSGNTIYFGEGSWLTVV.

The chain combines TRBV30 with TRBJ1-1; D uncertain. V lost 2 bases and J lost 5, with 9 bases in between. The germline CDR1 and CDR2 sequences are GTSNPN and SVGIG (reference sequence). CDR3 size: 12 residues. The DNA for the CDR3 is TGTGCCTGGAGTTTTATGGGTACTGAAGCTTTCTTT. Protein: CAWSFMGTEAFF.

The V call is TRBV7-9, the J call TRBJ2-2, with TRBD1 as a possible D gene (6 bases). With 4 bases removed from V and 5 bases from J, the gap between germline ends came to 8 bases. Germline lookup yields CDR1 SEHNR and CDR2 FQNEAQ (reference sequence). The CDR3 totals 13 residues. CDR3 region: CASSSGQTGELFF. CDR3 DNA sequence: TGTGCCAGCAGCTCTGGACAGACCGGGGAGCTGTTTTTT.

The chain's CDR3 is CATSSPSAGLAFF. For the CDR3, the DNA is TGTGCCACCAGCAGTCCGAGCGCAGGGCTAGCTTTCTTT. This chain connects TRBV15 to TRBJ1-1; D is perhaps TRBD1 (5 bases). Germline V gene lookup returns CDR1 LNHNV and CDR2 YYDKDF (reference sequence). There are 13 residues in the CDR3. Trimming shortened V by 3 bases and J by 10 bases, and 15 bases separated the two germline ends. Looking up the rest from reference TRBV15 and TRBJ1-1 gives the full variable domain: DAMVIQNPRYQVTQFGKPVTLSCSQTLNHNVMYWYQQKSSQAPKLLFHYYDKDFNNEADTPDNFQSRRPNTSFCFLDIRSPGLGDTAMYLCATSSPSAGLAFFGQGTRLTVV.

The gene calls are TRBV10-3 and TRBJ1-1; no reliable D call. The germline gives CDR1 ENHRY, CDR2 SYGVKD. The CDR3 is made up of 15 amino acids. V was clipped by 4 bases and J by 4 bases, with 16 bases between them. CDR3 coding DNA: TGTGCCATCAGTGGCGCGAAGTTAGTCGGCACTGAAGCTTTCTTT. Translation gives CAISGAKLVGTEAFF.

The rearrangement uses TRBV30 and TRBJ1-1, with D tentatively TRBD1 (6 bases). The germline V gene has CDR1 GTSNPN and CDR2 SVGIG (reference sequence). V was clipped by 5 bases and J by 8 bases, with 9 bases between them. The CDR3 covers 10 residues. CDR3: CAWSDREAFF. The CDR3 DNA is TGTGCCTGGTCGGACAGAGAAGCTTTCTTT.

V is TRBV14 and J is TRBJ1-1; a possible D gene is TRBD1 (5 bases). This CDR3 region has 16 residues. Germline V CDR1 and CDR2: SGHDN, FVKESK. V gave up 3 bases and J gave up 0 bases, with 14 bases separating them. For the CDR3, the DNA is TGTGCCAGCAGCCAGGGCTCGACAGTAGTGAACACTGAAGCTTTCTTT. It is translated as CASSQGSTVVNTEAFF.

V is TRBV6-4 and J is TRBJ2-2, with no clear D. Per the germline V gene, CDR1 is MRHNA and CDR2 is SNTAGT. The length of the CDR3 is 13 residues. The V end lost 0 bases, the J end lost 5 bases, and 4 bases lay between the germline ends. CDR3: CASSDSTTGELFF. CDR3 DNA: TGTGCCAGCAGTGACTCAACGACCGGGGAGCTGTTTTTT.

The chain uses TRBV4-3 and TRBJ2-5; D not resolved. Trimming took off 0 bases at V and 2 bases at J, with 10 bases between the two ends. The germline gives CDR1 LGHNA, CDR2 YSLEER. The CDR3 length is 15 residues. CDR3 sequence: CASSQDPASQETQYF. The DNA of the CDR3 is TGCGCCAGCAGCCAAGATCCGGCCAGTCAAGAGACCCAGTACTTC.

The chain couples TRBV13 to TRBJ1-5; TRBD1 is a possible D gene (5 bases). The CDR3 runs to 14 residues. Germline V lookup: CDR1 PRHDT, CDR2 FYEKMQ (reference sequence). V was pared by 7 bases and J by 5 bases, with 15 bases between. Here the CDR3 reads CASKVGMGDQPQHF. The CDR3 DNA follows: TGTGCCAGCAAAGTGGGGATGGGGGATCAGCCCCAGCATTTT.